This T cell receptor beta chain originates from a study of T-cell memory formation after mild COVID-19. Study-level information: Largely donor-specific sequence clusters came from two donors.

A few counts support this clonotype. The antigen is unknown. V was pared by 4 bases and J by 2 bases, with 8 bases between. Germline CDR1 and CDR2: SEHNR and FQNEAQ (reference sequence). The CDR3 runs 13 residues. Study-wide results and limits: Largely, contracting CD4+ clones fell within CM and EM, and contracting CD8+ clones within EMRA.

TCRdb fed the 5' RACE reads into MiXCR, producing one record per CDR3 protein. Here the sample spans some 300,000 distinct CDR3 sequences, 15% to 20% being singletons. Sequencing was carried out using PBMCs or a T cell subset sorted from them (not recorded which). The TCR comes from a man younger than 30 who had mild COVID-19 (a few samples of this study predate the infection). Cell type and time point are not known. The chain links TRBV7-9 to TRBJ2-5; unclear D gene. CDR3 coding DNA: TGTGCCAGCAGCTCCTCGGAACAAGAGACCCAGTACTTC. It codes for CASSSSEQETQYF.